Listed here are 6 T cell receptor beta chains from one sample, sequenced in a study of early T cells in non-severe SARS-CoV-2 infection. TCRdb ran MiXCR on the 5' RACE reads and lists one entry per CDR3 protein. Of tens of thousands of distinct CDR3 sequences detected, under 4.5% appear once; the ten largest clones hold roughly 3%. Sequences were obtained from whole blood. The source of these receptors is an adult who was a healthcare worker with PCR-confirmed SARS-CoV-2 infection or an uninfected control (not recorded which).

This clonotype came up many times. The rearrangement joins TRBV29-1 to TRBJ2-1, with unresolved D. The V gene lost 2 bases and the J gene lost 10 bases, with 15 bases spanning the gap. This CDR3 spans 13 amino acids. Looked up from germline, CDR1 is SQVTM and CDR2 is ANQGSEA. CDR3 protein: CSVEFQDVYEQFF. In DNA form, the CDR3 reads TGCAGCGTTGAATTTCAGGATGTTTACGAGCAGTTCTTC.

This clonotype was counted at least ten times. V gene TRBV4-1 combines with J gene TRBJ1-5, with D unresolved. CDR3 size: 14 residues. Germline loops: CDR1 MGHRA, CDR2 YSYEKL. V gave up 2 bases and J gave up 4 bases, with 9 bases separating them. The CDR3 loop is CASSQLLRNQPQHF. The CDR3 DNA reads as TGCGCCAGCAGCCAATTACTCCGAAATCAGCCCCAGCATTTT.

This clonotype was observed a few times. This sequence joins TRBV29-1 and TRBJ1-2, with 7 bases fitting TRBD1. The CDR3 has 14 residues. V trimming: 4 bases; J trimming: 7 bases; junction bases outside the gene matches: 12. Germline loops: CDR1 SQVTM, CDR2 ANQGSEA. CDR3 region: CSVGDRALPFGYTF. The CDR3 DNA follows: TGCAGCGTTGGTGACAGGGCCCTTCCCTTTGGCTACACCTTC. Looking up the rest from reference TRBV29-1 and TRBJ1-2 gives the full variable domain: SAVISQKPSRDICQRGTSLTIQCQVDSQVTMMFWYRQQPGQSLTLIATANQGSEATYESGFVIDKFPISRPNLTFSTLTVSNMSPEDSSIYLCSVGDRALPFGYTFGSGTRLTVV.

In this sample, this clonotype turned up many times. The chain carries TRBV20-1 and TRBJ1-6; 7 bases map to TRBD1. This CDR3 region has 15 residues. Trimming cost V 0 bases and J 5 bases; bases outside gene matches: 4. The germline CDR1 and CDR2 sequences are DFQATT and SNEGSKA (reference sequence). CDR3 sequence: CSAREPGGNNSPLHF. The CDR3 DNA reads TGCAGTGCTAGAGAGCCAGGGGGGAATAATTCACCCCTCCACTTT.

This clonotype has ten or more counts. CDR3 in DNA: TGCGCCAGCAGCCCGACAGGTGCATCCTCCTACGAGCAGTACTTC. Its protein product is CASSPTGASSYEQYF. The chain carries TRBV5-1 and TRBJ2-7; D is possibly TRBD1 (6 bases). Germline V gene lookup returns CDR1 SGHRS and CDR2 YFSETQ. This CDR3 is 15 amino acids long. The V end lost 4 bases, the J end lost 0 bases, and 14 bases lay between the germline ends.

This clonotype was counted many times. The J gene is TRBJ2-2, the V gene TRBV11-3; the match to TRBD2 covers 7 bases. V shed 5 bases and J 6 bases; nucleotides not matched to a gene: 6. Germline V lookup: CDR1 SGHNT, CDR2 YENEEA. The CDR3 extends over 14 amino acids. For the CDR3, the DNA is TGTGCCAGCAGCCCGCCGGGGGGTTCCGGGGAGCTGTTTTTT. Translated: CASSPPGGSGELFF.